This paragraph reports one TCR beta chain. This clone occurred a few times. Its antigen remains unidentified. The sample holds no much larger clone one base away, and base qualities are not on file. This record comes from a study of blood T cell repertoires in COVID-19 (TCRdb year 2020). About the investigation overall: The collaborator samples originated in the United States, Italy and Spain and spanned the acute and convalescent phases of COVID-19. The prospective study material was composed of cDNA or gDNA derived from T cells, B-cell-depleted T cells, or PBMCs. The dataset comprised deeply sampled blood TCRbeta repertoires from subjects exposed to, actively infected with, or recovered from COVID-19. The repertoires were made available in a free public database intended to serve as a resource for research on the immune response to SARS-CoV-2. Samples were obtained from the ongoing ImmuneRACE study (first 160 participants) and from about 1,300 subjects provided by 6 global collaborators. A de-identified subject ID, COVID-19 status, age in years and sex were almost always included in the sample metadata. Where HLA class I and class II types were available, the types were taken from metadata supplied by the sample provider, not from assay-based typing. What the study reported, not specific to this receptor: The quantity of clinical and demographic metadata differed by source and by participant and was supplied without curation.

TCRbeta CDR3 regions were amplified from genomic DNA using the immunoSEQ Assay, a bias-controlled multiplex PCR. Per the source publication's procedure: The number of nucleated cells in each sample was estimated by amplification of reference gene primers within the assay. To quantify the absolute abundance of each unique TCRbeta CDR3 rearrangement, sequence reads were collapsed and filtered. Productive Simpson clonality was computed per sample as the square root of Simpson's diversity index over productive rearrangements. TCRdb mirrors the immuneACCESS table, restricted to in-frame sequences. Some clones are absent from its copies; in checked studies, under half trace to an unresolved V gene, and the reason for the others is unknown. From that table come the V and J calls and clone size; the DNA was used to work out D and trimming. This sample holds around 14,000 clones; about 83% were observed only once. The top ten clonotypes cover 33% of the sample.

Trimmed from V: 4 bases; trimmed from J: 6 bases; junction bases lacking a gene match: 9. From a lookup of the germline V gene (reference sequence), CDR1 and CDR2 are LGHDT and YNNKEL. The CDR3 runs 15 residues from the cysteine to the phenylalanine. The DNA shown is the 45-base CDR3, in frame from base 1. The collaborating institutions used their own protocols to collect whole blood in K2EDTA tubes. Collaborator samples were shipped for TCRbeta analysis as frozen whole blood, isolated PBMCs, or DNA extracted from either sample type. The V and J genes are TRBV3-1 (or the pseudogene TRBV3-2) and TRBJ1-5; 7 bases in between match TRBD1. This TCR was recovered from a human donor in a cohort sampled during active COVID-19. The sequenced sample was peripheral blood. The CDR3 here reads CASSRTGLGGQPQHF. The sequence in DNA is TGTGCCAGCAGCCGGACAGGCCTAGGGGGTCAGCCCCAGCATTTT.